Listed below are T cell receptor beta chains from one sample, sequenced in a study of T cell repertoires in cytomegalovirus infection. Each CDR3 protein gets one entry after TCRdb re-called the reads with MiXCR. The repertoire consists of roughly 220,000 distinct CDR3 sequences, with around two fifths occurring once and the leading ten covering 59%. Antigens of these TCRs are unknown. Sequencing used CD8+ T cells from cultured PBMCs, obtained from culture after CMV antigen stimulation. The origin of the receptors is a human donor in good health (CMV status not recorded). Some clones in this sample may be carry-over from other donors' samples. Each CDR3 is given with its conserved first and last residue. Fields, in order: clone size, D gene, J gene, V gene, CDR3 protein, CDR3 DNA. A D gene is named only where the DNA matches it firmly. Size values are once, few and many counts, or a class for expanded clones, and some rows have none.

clone size: few
D gene: TRBD1
J gene: TRBJ2-7
V gene: TRBV7-6
CDR3 protein: CASSRPGQGSIEQYF
CDR3 DNA: TGTGCCAGCAGCCGCCCGGGACAGGGGAGTATCGAGCAGTACTTC

clone size: NA
D gene: NA
J gene: TRBJ2-7
V gene: TRBV7-2
CDR3 protein: CASSLAASHYEQYF
CDR3 DNA: TGTGCCAGCAGCTTAGCAGCTAGTCACTACGAGCAGTACTTC

clone size: few
D gene: NA
J gene: TRBJ2-2
V gene: TRBV7-8
CDR3 protein: CASSPITPGELFF
CDR3 DNA: TGTGCCAGCAGCCCAATTACCCCAGGGGAGCTGTTTTTT

clone size: NA
D gene: TRBD2
J gene: TRBJ2-2
V gene: TRBV7-8
CDR3 protein: CASSSRRTSGDTGELFF
CDR3 DNA: TGTGCCAGCAGCTCGCGCCGGACTAGCGGGGACACCGGGGAGCTGTTTTTT

clone size: NA
D gene: NA
J gene: TRBJ2-7
V gene: TRBV2
CDR3 protein: CASREGTYEQYF
CDR3 DNA: TGTGCCAGCAGGGAGGGGACCTACGAGCAGTACTTC

clone size: few
D gene: NA
J gene: TRBJ2-2
V gene: TRBV10-3
CDR3 protein: CAIWTDTPTGELFF
CDR3 DNA: TGTGCCATCTGGACAGATACACCCACCGGGGAGCTGTTTTTT

clone size: NA
D gene: TRBD1
J gene: TRBJ2-1
V gene: TRBV28
CDR3 protein: CASSMTGGHEQFF
CDR3 DNA: TGTGCCAGCAGCATGACAGGGGGCCATGAGCAGTTCTTC

clone size: few
D gene: TRBD1
J gene: TRBJ2-1
V gene: TRBV19
CDR3 protein: CASSTRTLDRDPYNEQFF
CDR3 DNA: TGTGCCAGTAGTACCCGGACTCTCGACAGGGACCCATACAATGAGCAGTTCTTC

clone size: few
D gene: NA
J gene: TRBJ1-1
V gene: TRBV11-2
CDR3 protein: CASSLESSDPEAFF
CDR3 DNA: TGTGCCAGCAGCTTAGAAAGTTCCGACCCTGAAGCTTTCTTT

clone size: NA
D gene: TRBD1
J gene: TRBJ2-7
V gene: TRBV27
CDR3 protein: CASSIYRGAYEQYF
CDR3 DNA: TGTGCCAGCAGTATCTACAGGGGTGCCTACGAGCAGTACTTC

clone size: few
D gene: TRBD1
J gene: TRBJ1-1
V gene: TRBV7-6
CDR3 protein: CASSPGQGWGNTEAFF
CDR3 DNA: TGTGCCAGCAGCCCCGGACAGGGATGGGGGAACACTGAAGCTTTCTTT

clone size: NA
D gene: NA
J gene: TRBJ2-4
V gene: TRBV25-1
CDR3 protein: CASSESGYGGTKNIQYF
CDR3 DNA: TGTGCCAGCAGTGAATCGGGGTACGGAGGGACCAAAAACATTCAGTACTTC

clone size: NA
D gene: NA
J gene: TRBJ1-5
V gene: TRBV12-5
CDR3 protein: CASGLVLGAGSGSQPQHF
CDR3 DNA: TGTGCTAGTGGTTTGGTACTCGGGGCAGGGTCCGGGAGTCAGCCCCAGCATTTT

clone size: NA
D gene: NA
J gene: TRBJ1-2
V gene: TRBV5-1
CDR3 protein: CASSSPFGGANFYGYTF
CDR3 DNA: TGCGCCAGCAGCTCCCCCTTTGGCGGGGCTAATTTCTATGGCTACACCTTC

clone size: NA
D gene: NA
J gene: TRBJ2-1
V gene: TRBV7-9
CDR3 protein: CASSLVDTKSSYNEQFF
CDR3 DNA: TGTGCCAGCAGCTTAGTGGATACCAAGAGCTCCTACAATGAGCAGTTCTTC

clone size: few
D gene: TRBD2
J gene: TRBJ2-3
V gene: TRBV7-6
CDR3 protein: CASSYRPGRVDTQYF
CDR3 DNA: TGTGCCAGCAGCTACCGACCGGGGAGGGTGGATACGCAGTATTTT

clone size: NA
D gene: TRBD1
J gene: TRBJ1-1
V gene: TRBV28
CDR3 protein: CASSHLRPGQGLTEAFF
CDR3 DNA: TGTGCCAGCAGCCACCTTAGACCGGGACAGGGGCTCACTGAAGCTTTCTTT

clone size: NA
D gene: TRBD1
J gene: TRBJ1-2
V gene: TRBV7-3
CDR3 protein: CASSEQGRTNYGYTF
CDR3 DNA: TGTGCCAGCAGCGAACAGGGGAGGACTAACTATGGCTACACCTTC

clone size: few
D gene: NA
J gene: TRBJ1-1
V gene: TRBV4-1
CDR3 protein: CASSQDPVRTDYTEAFF
CDR3 DNA: TGCGCCAGCAGCCAAGATCCAGTCAGGACGGATTACACTGAAGCTTTCTTT

clone size: NA
D gene: NA
J gene: TRBJ2-2
V gene: TRBV7-9
CDR3 protein: CASSLLLTGELFF
CDR3 DNA: TGTGCCAGCAGCTTGCTTCTCACCGGGGAGCTGTTTTTT

clone size: NA
D gene: NA
J gene: TRBJ2-1
V gene: TRBV20-1
CDR3 protein: CSARFSGTSSYNEQFF
CDR3 DNA: TGCAGTGCTAGATTCTCCGGGACCTCCTCCTACAATGAGCAGTTCTTC

clone size: NA
D gene: NA
J gene: TRBJ2-1
V gene: TRBV6-5
CDR3 protein: CASSEGAYNEQFF
CDR3 DNA: TGTGCCAGCAGTGAGGGAGCCTACAATGAGCAGTTCTTC

clone size: NA
D gene: NA
J gene: TRBJ1-5
V gene: TRBV28
CDR3 protein: CASSLSGPEQPQHF
CDR3 DNA: TGTGCCAGCAGTTTATCCGGTCCTGAACAGCCCCAGCATTTT

clone size: NA
D gene: NA
J gene: TRBJ1-5
V gene: TRBV28
CDR3 protein: CAPSGFQPQHF
CDR3 DNA: TGTGCCCCTTCAGGGTTCCAGCCCCAGCATTTT

clone size: NA
D gene: NA
J gene: TRBJ1-1
V gene: TRBV7-4
CDR3 protein: CASSPATEAFF
CDR3 DNA: TGTGCCAGCAGCCCGGCGACTGAAGCTTTCTTT

clone size: few
D gene: TRBD1
J gene: TRBJ1-1
V gene: TRBV10-3
CDR3 protein: CAIRQGLPNTEAFF
CDR3 DNA: TGTGCCATCAGACAGGGGTTACCGAACACTGAAGCTTTCTTT

clone size: many
D gene: TRBD2
J gene: TRBJ2-1
V gene: TRBV7-2
CDR3 protein: CASSLLAALNEQFF
CDR3 DNA: TGTGCCAGCAGCTTGCTAGCGGCCCTCAATGAGCAGTTCTTC

clone size: few
D gene: TRBD1
J gene: TRBJ1-5
V gene: TRBV20-1
CDR3 protein: CSARSGQGARQPQHF
CDR3 DNA: TGCAGTGCTAGGTCGGGACAGGGGGCGCGTCAGCCCCAGCATTTT

clone size: NA
D gene: NA
J gene: TRBJ1-1
V gene: TRBV6-6
CDR3 protein: CASSLAPLGTEAFF
CDR3 DNA: TGTGCCAGCAGCTTGGCTCCCTTGGGCACTGAAGCTTTCTTT

clone size: few
D gene: TRBD1
J gene: TRBJ1-1
V gene: TRBV20-1
CDR3 protein: CSAPGRDRVMNTEAFF
CDR3 DNA: TGCAGTGCCCCTGGACGGGACAGGGTGATGAACACTGAAGCTTTCTTT

clone size: NA
D gene: TRBD1
J gene: TRBJ2-7
V gene: TRBV19
CDR3 protein: CASGQGPSPSYEQYF
CDR3 DNA: TGTGCCAGTGGACAGGGGCCCTCACCTTCCTACGAGCAGTACTTC

clone size: few
D gene: TRBD1
J gene: TRBJ2-7
V gene: TRBV27
CDR3 protein: CASSLTGGRYEQYF
CDR3 DNA: TGTGCCAGCAGCCTGACAGGGGGCCGATACGAGCAGTACTTC

clone size: few
D gene: NA
J gene: TRBJ2-2
V gene: TRBV7-3
CDR3 protein: CASSPTDSTGELFF
CDR3 DNA: TGTGCCAGCAGCCCGACCGACAGCACCGGGGAGCTGTTTTTT

clone size: NA
D gene: NA
J gene: TRBJ2-3
V gene: TRBV6-8
CDR3 protein: CASSYEQVGTQYF
CDR3 DNA: TGTGCCAGCAGTTACGAACAAGTTGGTACGCAGTATTTT

clone size: few
D gene: NA
J gene: TRBJ1-5
V gene: TRBV4-2
CDR3 protein: CASSQEGMAGQPQHF
CDR3 DNA: TGTGCCAGCAGCCAAGAAGGGATGGCAGGTCAGCCCCAGCATTTT

clone size: few
D gene: NA
J gene: TRBJ2-3
V gene: TRBV7-9
CDR3 protein: CASSSRDSLRTDTQYF
CDR3 DNA: TGTGCCAGCAGTTCGCGGGACTCCCTGCGCACAGATACGCAGTATTTT

clone size: NA
D gene: NA
J gene: TRBJ2-7
V gene: TRBV7-4
CDR3 protein: CASSGRAGPDEQYF
CDR3 DNA: TGTGCCAGCAGCGGGCGGGCGGGGCCTGACGAGCAGTACTTC

clone size: few
D gene: NA
J gene: TRBJ2-1
V gene: TRBV19
CDR3 protein: CASSPGLFYNEQFF
CDR3 DNA: TGTGCCAGTAGTCCGGGACTTTTCTACAATGAGCAGTTCTTC

clone size: many
D gene: NA
J gene: TRBJ2-7
V gene: TRBV28
CDR3 protein: CASSGNRASYEQYF
CDR3 DNA: TGTGCCAGCAGTGGTAACAGGGCCTCCTACGAGCAGTACTTC

clone size: NA
D gene: TRBD1
J gene: TRBJ1-2
V gene: TRBV9
CDR3 protein: CASSVRPTGDTNYGYTF
CDR3 DNA: TGTGCCAGCAGCGTCCGACCTACAGGGGATACTAACTATGGCTACACCTTC

clone size: NA
D gene: TRBD2
J gene: TRBJ2-7
V gene: TRBV4-2
CDR3 protein: CASSQTSGNSWEQYF
CDR3 DNA: TGTGCCAGCAGCCAGACTAGCGGCAACTCTTGGGAGCAGTACTTC

clone size: NA
D gene: TRBD1
J gene: TRBJ1-5
V gene: TRBV11-2
CDR3 protein: CASRATGGTNQPQHF
CDR3 DNA: TGTGCCAGCAGAGCGACAGGGGGAACCAATCAGCCCCAGCATTTT

clone size: NA
D gene: TRBD1
J gene: TRBJ2-1
V gene: TRBV28
CDR3 protein: CASSTHYRGQAYNEQFF
CDR3 DNA: TGTGCCAGCAGTACGCATTACAGGGGGCAAGCCTACAATGAGCAGTTCTTC

clone size: NA
D gene: NA
J gene: TRBJ1-1
V gene: TRBV28
CDR3 protein: CASSFPLRTPPAGNTEAFF
CDR3 DNA: TGTGCCAGCAGTTTCCCACTCCGGACCCCCCCCGCCGGGAACACTGAAGCTTTCTTT

clone size: NA
D gene: NA
J gene: TRBJ2-1
V gene: TRBV7-3
CDR3 protein: CASSHGGRTTDEQFF
CDR3 DNA: TGTGCCAGCAGCCACGGGGGCAGGACAACTGATGAGCAGTTCTTC

clone size: NA
D gene: TRBD1
J gene: TRBJ2-7
V gene: TRBV7-9
CDR3 protein: CASSFVDRSYEQYF
CDR3 DNA: TGTGCCAGCAGCTTTGTGGACAGGTCCTACGAGCAGTACTTC

clone size: few
D gene: NA
J gene: TRBJ1-5
V gene: TRBV7-2
CDR3 protein: CASSLNSGRVQPQHF
CDR3 DNA: TGTGCCAGCAGCTTAAATTCTGGGCGGGTTCAGCCCCAGCATTTT

clone size: many
D gene: TRBD1
J gene: TRBJ1-6
V gene: TRBV7-2
CDR3 protein: CASSFGSGGNSPLHF
CDR3 DNA: TGTGCCAGCAGCTTCGGGTCAGGGGGCAATTCACCCCTCCACTTT

clone size: NA
D gene: NA
J gene: TRBJ2-2
V gene: TRBV10-1
CDR3 protein: CASSERCGLNTGELFF
CDR3 DNA: TGCGCCAGCAGTGAACGATGTGGACTGAACACCGGGGAGCTGTTTTTT

clone size: many
D gene: TRBD2
J gene: TRBJ2-7
V gene: TRBV7-2
CDR3 protein: CASSSRLAGDYEQYF
CDR3 DNA: TGTGCCAGCAGCTCGAGACTAGCGGGAGATTACGAGCAGTACTTC

clone size: few
D gene: NA
J gene: TRBJ1-5
V gene: TRBV7-2
CDR3 protein: CASSDDINQPQHF
CDR3 DNA: TGTGCCAGCAGCGATGACATCAATCAGCCCCAGCATTTT

clone size: NA
D gene: TRBD2
J gene: TRBJ2-2
V gene: TRBV7-9
CDR3 protein: CASSPLLGTSGSPGELFF
CDR3 DNA: TGTGCCAGCAGCCCTTTACTCGGGACTAGCGGGTCACCCGGGGAGCTGTTTTTT

clone size: NA
D gene: TRBD2
J gene: TRBJ2-1
V gene: TRBV2
CDR3 protein: CASIGGGTYNEQFF
CDR3 DNA: TGTGCCAGCATCGGCGGGGGGACCTACAATGAGCAGTTCTTC